This T cell receptor beta chain was captured in a study of shared clonotypes between healthy human individuals. This clone was picked up one time. TCRdb's copy holds only in-frame clones and misses some; the assay was immunoSEQ multiplex PCR. This table holds about 2.4 million clones, 93% found once. This CDR3 is built from 19 residues. The germline gives CDR1 MGHRA, CDR2 YSYEKL. Germline trimming cut 4 bases from V and 2 bases from J; bases unmatched to any gene: 12. The receptor comes from a man younger than 30 in good health. Some clones in this sample may be carry-over from other donors' samples. Sequencing input: naive CD4+ T cells from PBMCs. Subset specified: CD45RA+ positively selected. This chain uses TRBV4-1 with TRBJ2-5, with 14 bases matching TRBD2. The CDR3 sequence is CASSRRLAGGLREQETQYF. The CDR3 region has the DNA TGCGCCAGCAGCCGCCGACTAGCGGGGGGGCTTAGGGAGCAAGAGACCCAGTACTTC.